The 12 T cell receptor beta chains below all came from one sample that was sequenced in a study of shared clonotypes between healthy human individuals. CD45RO-negative cells were positively selected for CCR7, leaving out terminally differentiated effector memory CD45RA+ cells. Produced via immunoSEQ multiplex PCR; TCRdb's table is partial and in-frame only. This sample has about 2.2 million clones; approximately 92% occur once, and the top ten carry about 1.7%. Sequenced input: naive CD8+ T cells from PBMCs. These receptors were collected from a man between 18 and 29 years old in good health. Some clones in this sample may be carry-over from other donors' samples.

A remark on this clone: The sample has other DNA sequences that encode this CDR3 too. V and J are TRBV19 and TRBJ2-6, with D uncertain. The ends were cut back, 1 base at V and 1 base at J, with 2 bases in the middle. CDR1 and CDR2 (germline): LNHDA, SQIVND (reference sequence). There are 14 residues in the CDR3. CDR3 sequence (DNA): TGTGCCAGTAGTATAGTGTCTGGGGCCAACGTCCTGACTTTC. Translating it yields CASSIVSGANVLTF.

This chain links TRBV7-6 with TRBJ2-6, with D possibly matching TRBD2 (5 bases). V lost 4 bases to trimming and J lost 0 bases, with 10 bases between them. This CDR3 spans 16 amino acids. Germline values: CDR1 SGHVS, CDR2 FNYEAQ. The CDR3 region is CASSSKAGSGANVLTF. DNA for the CDR3: TGTGCCAGCAGCTCCAAGGCGGGCTCTGGGGCCAACGTCCTGACTTTC.

J is TRBJ1-1 and V is TRBV28, with D unclear. CDR3 length equals 13 residues. Trimming took off 2 bases at V and 4 bases at J, with 8 bases between the two ends. The germline V gene encodes CDR1 MDHEN and CDR2 SYDVKM. The CDR3 here is CASSLRVGTEAFF. The CDR3 DNA sequence: TGTGCCAGCAGTTTACGGGTGGGCACTGAAGCTTTCTTT.

This chain links TRBV5-4 with TRBJ2-3; TRBD1 agrees at 8 bases. The CDR3 covers 14 residues. Per the germline V gene, CDR1 is SGHNT and CDR2 is YYREEE (reference sequence). J lost 2 bases, V lost 3 bases, and 2 bases had no gene match. The CDR3 protein is CASSWTGLTDTQYF. CDR3 DNA sequence: TGTGCCAGCAGCTGGACAGGGCTCACAGATACGCAGTATTTT.

V is TRBV5-6 and J is TRBJ2-5, with D possibly matching TRBD1 (6 bases). V was clipped by 5 bases and J by 5 bases, with 22 bases between them. This CDR3 contains 16 residues. CDR1 is SGHDT and CDR2 is YYEEEE in the germline V gene. The CDR3 DNA reads TGTGCCAGCAGGCTACACCAAACAGGGTTTGCGGAGACCCAGTACTTC. This sequence encodes CASRLHQTGFAETQYF.

The chain joins TRBV7-9 to TRBJ2-3, with TRBD2 matching over 8 bases. CDR1 and CDR2 (germline): SEHNR, FQNEAQ (reference sequence). The trim removed 5 bases at V and 5 bases at J, leaving 6 bases unmatched. The CDR3 consists of 14 residues. CDR3 DNA: TGTGCCAGCAGCCTTAGCGGGATAATAGATACGCAGTATTTT. Translating it yields CASSLSGIIDTQYF.

The V call is TRBV6-5, the J call TRBJ2-7; the D gene is possibly TRBD1 (6 bases). The CDR3 covers 14 residues. V gave up 6 bases and J gave up 2 bases, with 14 bases separating them. The germline V gene encodes CDR1 MNHEY and CDR2 SVGAGI. The CDR3 loop is CASSRTGNPYEQYF. In nucleotides, the CDR3 is TGTGCCAGCAGCCGCACAGGGAACCCCTACGAGCAGTACTTC.

This clone was seen only once. This rearrangement joins TRBV7-3 to TRBJ1-1; tentative D call: TRBD1 (6 bases). The CDR3 runs 15 residues. Germline CDR1 SGHTA, CDR2 FQGTGA. V was shortened by 4 bases and J by 1 base, with 13 bases between the two germline ends. The CDR3 coding sequence is TGTGCCAGCAGCTCTTCCGGGGGGGCGAACACTGAAGCTTTCTTT. It codes for CASSSSGGANTEAFF.

The V gene is TRBV9, the J gene TRBJ2-7; D tentatively fits TRBD1 or TRBD2 (7 bases each). Trimming stripped 4 bases from V and 6 bases from J, with 17 bases between. The CDR3 length is 14 residues. Germline-derived CDR1 and CDR2 are SGDLS and YYNGEE. In DNA form, the CDR3 reads TGTGCCAGCAGCACAGGGGACTACGCCCGCGAGCAGTACTTC. Its protein is CASSTGDYAREQYF.

The chain employs TRBV27 and TRBJ2-7; no clear D. The V gene lost 3 bases and the J gene lost 0 bases, with 18 bases spanning the gap. The CDR3 is 17 residues long. Germline CDR1 MNHEY, CDR2 SMNVEV (reference sequence). Here the CDR3 DNA reads TGTGCCAGCAGTTTCACGGGTCCCCACCCCGGCTCCTACGAGCAGTACTTC. It codes for CASSFTGPHPGSYEQYF.

For this clone: Other DNA sequences in this sample translate to the same CDR3. V usage is TRBV27 and J usage is TRBJ2-7; 7 nucleotides agree with TRBD2. Germline assignment: CDR1 MNHEY and CDR2 SMNVEV (reference sequence). The CDR3 is made up of 13 amino acids. V dropped 3 bases and J dropped 3; count of bases not matched to a gene: 2. CDR3 nucleotide sequence: TGTGCCAGCAGTTTGGGGGGGGTCTACGAGCAGTACTTC. The encoded protein is CASSLGGVYEQYF.

The chain combines TRBV28 with TRBJ2-7; 11 nucleotides agree with TRBD1. Looked up from germline, CDR1 is MDHEN and CDR2 is SYDVKM. CDR3 length equals 13 residues. The J segment lost 10 bases and the V segment lost 0 bases, leaving 2 bases of the junction unmatched. CDR3 sequence (DNA): TGTGCCAGCAGTTTATGGGACAGGGGGCTTCAGTACTTC. Its protein product is CASSLWDRGLQYF. Combining the CDR3 with reference TRBV28 and TRBJ2-7 gives the whole variable domain DVKVTQSSRYLVKRTGEKVFLECVQDMDHENMFWYRQDPGLGLRLIYFSYDVKMKEKGDIPEGYSVSREKKERFSLILESASTNQTSMYLCASSLWDRGLQYFGPGTRLTVT.